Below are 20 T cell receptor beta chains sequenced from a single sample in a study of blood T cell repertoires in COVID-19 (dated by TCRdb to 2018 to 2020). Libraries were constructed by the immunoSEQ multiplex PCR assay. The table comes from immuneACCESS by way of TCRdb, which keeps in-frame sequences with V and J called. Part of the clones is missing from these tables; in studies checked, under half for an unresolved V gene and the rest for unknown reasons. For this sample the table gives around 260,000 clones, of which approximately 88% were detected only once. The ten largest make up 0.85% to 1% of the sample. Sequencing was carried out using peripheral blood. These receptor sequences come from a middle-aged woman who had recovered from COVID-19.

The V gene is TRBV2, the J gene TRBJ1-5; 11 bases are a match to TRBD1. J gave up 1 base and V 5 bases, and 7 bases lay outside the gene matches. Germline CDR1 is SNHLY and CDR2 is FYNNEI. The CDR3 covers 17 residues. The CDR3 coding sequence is TGTGCCAGCAGTCACGGACAGGGGGCTCTGAGCAATCAGCCCCAGCATTTT. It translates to CASSHGQGALSNQPQHF.

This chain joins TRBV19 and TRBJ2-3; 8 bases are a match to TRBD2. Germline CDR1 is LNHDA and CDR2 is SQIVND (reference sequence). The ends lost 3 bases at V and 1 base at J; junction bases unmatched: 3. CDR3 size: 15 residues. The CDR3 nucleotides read TGTGCCAGTAGTATTAAAGCGGGGGGCACAGATACGCAGTATTTT. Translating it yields CASSIKAGGTDTQYF.

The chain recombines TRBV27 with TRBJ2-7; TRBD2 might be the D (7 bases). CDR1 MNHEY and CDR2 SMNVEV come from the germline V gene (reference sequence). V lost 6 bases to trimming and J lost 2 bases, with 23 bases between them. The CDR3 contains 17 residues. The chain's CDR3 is CASSPLGGPTTPYEQYF. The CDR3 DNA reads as TGTGCCAGCAGCCCACTCGGGGGGCCAACGACGCCCTACGAGCAGTACTTC.

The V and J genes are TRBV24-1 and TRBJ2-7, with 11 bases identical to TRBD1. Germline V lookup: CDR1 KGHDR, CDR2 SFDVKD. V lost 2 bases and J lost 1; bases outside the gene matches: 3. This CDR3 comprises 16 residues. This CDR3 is CATSDWGQGDSYEQYF. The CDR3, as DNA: TGTGCCACCAGTGATTGGGGACAGGGGGATTCCTACGAGCAGTACTTC.

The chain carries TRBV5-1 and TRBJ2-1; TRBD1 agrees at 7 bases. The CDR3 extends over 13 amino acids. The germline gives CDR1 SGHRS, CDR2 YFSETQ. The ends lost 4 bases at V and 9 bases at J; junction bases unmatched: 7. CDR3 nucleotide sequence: TGCGCCAGCAGCATAGGACAGGTGGGTGAGCAGTTCTTC. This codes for CASSIGQVGEQFF.

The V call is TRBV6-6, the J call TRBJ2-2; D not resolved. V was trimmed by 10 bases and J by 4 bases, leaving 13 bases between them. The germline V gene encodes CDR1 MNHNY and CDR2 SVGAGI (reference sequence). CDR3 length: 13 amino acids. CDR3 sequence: CAISRLATGELFF. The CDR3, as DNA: TGTGCCATAAGTCGGCTGGCCACCGGGGAGCTGTTTTTT.

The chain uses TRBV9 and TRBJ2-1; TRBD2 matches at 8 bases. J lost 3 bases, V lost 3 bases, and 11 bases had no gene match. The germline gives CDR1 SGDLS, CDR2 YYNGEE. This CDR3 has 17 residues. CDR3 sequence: CASSAPRSGGDYNEQFF. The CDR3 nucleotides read TGTGCCAGCAGCGCTCCCCGATCGGGAGGGGACTACAATGAGCAGTTCTTC. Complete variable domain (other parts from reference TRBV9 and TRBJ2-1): DSGVTQTPKHLITATGQRVTLRCSPRSGDLSVYWYQQSLDQGLQFLIQYYNGEERAKGNILERFSAQQFPDLHSELNLSSLELGDSALYFCASSAPRSGGDYNEQFFGPGTRLTVL.

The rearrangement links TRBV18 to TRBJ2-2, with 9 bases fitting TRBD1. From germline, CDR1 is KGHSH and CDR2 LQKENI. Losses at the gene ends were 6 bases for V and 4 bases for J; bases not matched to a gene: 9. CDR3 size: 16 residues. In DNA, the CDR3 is TGTGCCAGCTCCCCAGGACAGGGGAGTTTCACCGGGGAGCTGTTTTTT. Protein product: CASSPGQGSFTGELFF.

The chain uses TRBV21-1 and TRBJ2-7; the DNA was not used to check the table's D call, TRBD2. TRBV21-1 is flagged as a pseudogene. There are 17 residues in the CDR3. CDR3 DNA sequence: TGTGCCAGCAGCATCCTCGGGGCTAGCGGGCTCACCTACGAGCAGTACTTC. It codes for CASSILGASGLTYEQYF.

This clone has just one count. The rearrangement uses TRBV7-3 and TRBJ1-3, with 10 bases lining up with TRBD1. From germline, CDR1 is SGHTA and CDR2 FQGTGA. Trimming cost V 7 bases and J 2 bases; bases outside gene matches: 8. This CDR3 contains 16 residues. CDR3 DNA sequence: TGTGCCAGCATCATACGGACAGGGGGTGCTGGAAACACCATATATTTT. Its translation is CASIIRTGGAGNTIYF.

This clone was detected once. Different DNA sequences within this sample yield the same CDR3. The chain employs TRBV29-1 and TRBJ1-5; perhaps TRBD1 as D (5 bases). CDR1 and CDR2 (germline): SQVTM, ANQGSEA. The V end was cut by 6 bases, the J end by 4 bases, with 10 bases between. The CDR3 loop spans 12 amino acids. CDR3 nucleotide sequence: TGCAGCGTGGGGCAGTCTAATCAGCCCCAGCATTTT. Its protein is CSVGQSNQPQHF. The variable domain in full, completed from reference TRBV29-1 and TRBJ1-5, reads SAVISQKPSRDICQRGTSLTIQCQVDSQVTMMFWYRQQPGQSLTLIATANQGSEATYESGFVIDKFPISRPNLTFSTLTVSNMSPEDSSIYLCSVGQSNQPQHFGDGTRLSIL.

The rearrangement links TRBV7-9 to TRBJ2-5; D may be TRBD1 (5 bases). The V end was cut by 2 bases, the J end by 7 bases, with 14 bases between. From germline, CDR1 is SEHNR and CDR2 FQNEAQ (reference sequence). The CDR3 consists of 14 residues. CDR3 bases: TGTGCCAGCAGCTTACAGGGCAGCGATGGGACCCAGTACTTC. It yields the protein CASSLQGSDGTQYF.

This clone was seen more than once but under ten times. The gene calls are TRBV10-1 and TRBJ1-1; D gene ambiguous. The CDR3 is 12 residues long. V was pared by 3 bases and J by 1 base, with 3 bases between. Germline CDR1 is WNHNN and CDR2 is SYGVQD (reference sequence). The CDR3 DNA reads TGCGCCAGCAGTGACTGGAACACTGAAGCTTTCTTT. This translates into CASSDWNTEAFF.

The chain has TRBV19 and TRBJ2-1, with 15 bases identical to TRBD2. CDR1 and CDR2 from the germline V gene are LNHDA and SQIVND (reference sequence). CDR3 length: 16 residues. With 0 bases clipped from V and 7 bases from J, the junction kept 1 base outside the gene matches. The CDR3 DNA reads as TGTGCCAGTAGTATAGATGGGACTAGCGGGAGGAATGAGCAGTTCTTC. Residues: CASSIDGTSGRNEQFF.

The CDR3 DNA is TGTGCCAGCAGCACACGACTAGCGGATCACAATGAGCAGTTCTTC. Protein sequence: CASSTRLADHNEQFF. The chain joins TRBV11-1 to TRBJ2-1; 9 bases are shared with TRBD2. Germline V CDR1 and CDR2: SGHAT, FQDESV (reference sequence). With 5 bases clipped from V and 5 bases from J, the junction kept 7 bases outside the gene matches. The CDR3 spans 15 residues.

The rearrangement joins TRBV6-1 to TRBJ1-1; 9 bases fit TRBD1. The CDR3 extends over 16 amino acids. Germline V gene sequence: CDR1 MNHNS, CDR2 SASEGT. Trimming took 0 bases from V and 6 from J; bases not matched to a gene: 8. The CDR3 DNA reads TGTGCCAGCAGTGAAGCCCTCGGGACAGGGAGCGCTGAAGCTTTCTTT. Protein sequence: CASSEALGTGSAEAFF.

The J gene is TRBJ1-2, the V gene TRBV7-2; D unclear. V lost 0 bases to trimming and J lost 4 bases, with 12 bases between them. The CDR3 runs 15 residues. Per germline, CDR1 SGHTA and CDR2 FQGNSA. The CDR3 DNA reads TGTGCCAGCAGCTTAGCTACCCCGGGAGCCTATGGCTACACCTTC. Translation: CASSLATPGAYGYTF.

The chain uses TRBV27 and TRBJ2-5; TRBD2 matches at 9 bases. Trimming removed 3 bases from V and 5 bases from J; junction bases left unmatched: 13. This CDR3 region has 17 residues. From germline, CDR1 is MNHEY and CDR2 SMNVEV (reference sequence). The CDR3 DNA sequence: TGTGCCAGCAGTTTTCCCCTCCTGGCGGGAGGGCAGGAGACCCAGTACTTC. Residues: CASSFPLLAGGQETQYF.

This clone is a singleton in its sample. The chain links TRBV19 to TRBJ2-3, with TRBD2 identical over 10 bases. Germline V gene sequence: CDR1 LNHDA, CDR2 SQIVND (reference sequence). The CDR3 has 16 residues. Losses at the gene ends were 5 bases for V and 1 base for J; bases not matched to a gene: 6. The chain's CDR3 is CASSSLAGVRTDTQYF. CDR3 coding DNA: TGTGCCAGTAGTTCGCTAGCGGGGGTTCGCACAGATACGCAGTATTTT.

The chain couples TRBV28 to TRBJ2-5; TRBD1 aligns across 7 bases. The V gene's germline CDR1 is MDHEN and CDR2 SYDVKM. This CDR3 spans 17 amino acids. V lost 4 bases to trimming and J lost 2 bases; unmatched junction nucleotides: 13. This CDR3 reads CASSSLQTGWVQETQYF. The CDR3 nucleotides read TGTGCCAGCAGTTCCTTACAGACAGGGTGGGTTCAAGAGACCCAGTACTTC.